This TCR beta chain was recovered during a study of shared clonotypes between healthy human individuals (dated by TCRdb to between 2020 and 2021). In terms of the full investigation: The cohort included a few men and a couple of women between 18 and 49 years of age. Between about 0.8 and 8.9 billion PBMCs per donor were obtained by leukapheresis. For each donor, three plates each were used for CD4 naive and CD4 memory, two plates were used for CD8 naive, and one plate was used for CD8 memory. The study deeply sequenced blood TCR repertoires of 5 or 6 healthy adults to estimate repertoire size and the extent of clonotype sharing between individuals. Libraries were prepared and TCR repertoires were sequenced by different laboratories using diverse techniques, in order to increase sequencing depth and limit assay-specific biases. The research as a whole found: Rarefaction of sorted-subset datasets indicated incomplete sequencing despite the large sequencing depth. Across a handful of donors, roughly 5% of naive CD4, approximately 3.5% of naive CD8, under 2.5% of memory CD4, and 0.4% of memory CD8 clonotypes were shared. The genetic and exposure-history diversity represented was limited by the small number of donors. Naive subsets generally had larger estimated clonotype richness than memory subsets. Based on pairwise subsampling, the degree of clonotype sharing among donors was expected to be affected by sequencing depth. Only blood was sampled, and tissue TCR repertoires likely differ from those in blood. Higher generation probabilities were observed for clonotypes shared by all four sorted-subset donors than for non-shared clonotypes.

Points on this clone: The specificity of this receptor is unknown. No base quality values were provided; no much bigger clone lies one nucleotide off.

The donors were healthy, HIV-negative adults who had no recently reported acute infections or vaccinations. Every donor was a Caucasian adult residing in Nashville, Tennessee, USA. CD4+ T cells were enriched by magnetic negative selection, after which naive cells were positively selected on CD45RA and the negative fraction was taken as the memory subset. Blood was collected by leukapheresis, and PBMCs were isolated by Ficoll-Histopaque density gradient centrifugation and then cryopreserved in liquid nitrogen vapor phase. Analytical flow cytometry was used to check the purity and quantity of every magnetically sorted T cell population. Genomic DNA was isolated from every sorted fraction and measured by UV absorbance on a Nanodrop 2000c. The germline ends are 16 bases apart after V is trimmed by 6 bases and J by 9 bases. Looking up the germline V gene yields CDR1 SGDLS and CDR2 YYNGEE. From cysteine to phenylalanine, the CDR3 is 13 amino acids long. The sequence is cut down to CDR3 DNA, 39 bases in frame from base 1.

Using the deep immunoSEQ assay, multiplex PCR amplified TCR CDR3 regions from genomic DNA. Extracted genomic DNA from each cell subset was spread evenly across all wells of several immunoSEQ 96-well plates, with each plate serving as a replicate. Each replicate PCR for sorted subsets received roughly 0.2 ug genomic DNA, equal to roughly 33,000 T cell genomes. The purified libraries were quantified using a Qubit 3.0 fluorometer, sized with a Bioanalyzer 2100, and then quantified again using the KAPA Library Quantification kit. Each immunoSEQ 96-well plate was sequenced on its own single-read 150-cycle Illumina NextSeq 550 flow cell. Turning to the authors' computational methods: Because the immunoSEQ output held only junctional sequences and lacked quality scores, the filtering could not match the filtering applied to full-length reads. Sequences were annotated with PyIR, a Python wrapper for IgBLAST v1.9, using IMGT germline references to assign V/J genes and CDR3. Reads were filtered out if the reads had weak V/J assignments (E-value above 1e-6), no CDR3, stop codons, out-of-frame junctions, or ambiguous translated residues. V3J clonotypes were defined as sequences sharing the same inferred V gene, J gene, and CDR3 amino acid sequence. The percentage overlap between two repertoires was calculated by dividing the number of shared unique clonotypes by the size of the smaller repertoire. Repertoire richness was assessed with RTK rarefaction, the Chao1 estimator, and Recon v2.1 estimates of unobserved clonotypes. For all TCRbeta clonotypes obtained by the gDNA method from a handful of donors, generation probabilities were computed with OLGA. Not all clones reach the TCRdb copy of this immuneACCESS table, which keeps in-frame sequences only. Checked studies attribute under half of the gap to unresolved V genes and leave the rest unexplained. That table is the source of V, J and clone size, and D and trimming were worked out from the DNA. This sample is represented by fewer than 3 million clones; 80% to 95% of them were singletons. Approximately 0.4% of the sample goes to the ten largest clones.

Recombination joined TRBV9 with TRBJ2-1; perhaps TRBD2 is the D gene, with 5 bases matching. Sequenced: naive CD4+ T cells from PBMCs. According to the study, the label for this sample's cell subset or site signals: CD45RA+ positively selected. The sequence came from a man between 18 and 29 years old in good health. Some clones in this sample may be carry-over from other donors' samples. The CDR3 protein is CASNYGVAGEQFF. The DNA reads TGTGCCAGCAACTACGGGGTAGCTGGTGAGCAGTTCTTC.